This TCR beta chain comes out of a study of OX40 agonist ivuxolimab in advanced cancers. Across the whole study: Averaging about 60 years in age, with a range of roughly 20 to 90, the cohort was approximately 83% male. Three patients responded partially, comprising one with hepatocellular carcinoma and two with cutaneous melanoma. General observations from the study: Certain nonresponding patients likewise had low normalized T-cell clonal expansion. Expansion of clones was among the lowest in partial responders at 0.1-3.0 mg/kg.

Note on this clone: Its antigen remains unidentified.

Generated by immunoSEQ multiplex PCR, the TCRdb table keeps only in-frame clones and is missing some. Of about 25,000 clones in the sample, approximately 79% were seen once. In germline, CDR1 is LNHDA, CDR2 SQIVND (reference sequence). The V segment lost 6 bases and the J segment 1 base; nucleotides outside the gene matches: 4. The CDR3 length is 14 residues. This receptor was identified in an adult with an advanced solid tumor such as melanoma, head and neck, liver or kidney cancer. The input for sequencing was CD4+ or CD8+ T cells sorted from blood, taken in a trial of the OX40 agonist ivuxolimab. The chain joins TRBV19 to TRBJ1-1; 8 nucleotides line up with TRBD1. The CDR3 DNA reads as TGTGCCAGTAGAAGACAGGGGCCGAACACTGAAGCTTTCTTT. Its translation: CASRRQGPNTEAFF.